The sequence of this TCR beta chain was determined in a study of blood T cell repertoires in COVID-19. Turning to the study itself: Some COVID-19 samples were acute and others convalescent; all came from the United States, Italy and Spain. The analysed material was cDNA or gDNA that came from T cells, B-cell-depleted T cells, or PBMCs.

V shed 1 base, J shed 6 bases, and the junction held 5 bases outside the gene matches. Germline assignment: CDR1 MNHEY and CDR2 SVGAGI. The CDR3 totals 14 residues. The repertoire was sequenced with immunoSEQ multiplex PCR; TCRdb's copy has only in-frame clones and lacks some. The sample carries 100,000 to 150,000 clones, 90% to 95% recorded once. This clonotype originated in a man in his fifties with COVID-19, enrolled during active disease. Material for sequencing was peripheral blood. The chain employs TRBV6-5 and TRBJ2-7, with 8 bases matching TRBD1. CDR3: CASSYLYRGSEQYF. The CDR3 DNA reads TGTGCCAGCAGTTACTTATACAGGGGGAGCGAGCAGTACTTC.